Listed below are T cell receptor beta chains from one sample, sequenced in a study of blood T cell repertoires in COVID-19. The assay was immunoSEQ multiplex PCR, and TCRdb's table has in-frame clones only and misses some. The sample carries approximately 150,000 clones, around 80% recorded once. Input material: peripheral blood. These receptors were taken from a middle-aged man with acute or convalescent COVID-19. CDR3s include the opening cysteine and the closing phenylalanine or tryptophan. The D gene is left open where the match is weak. Clone size appears in some rows only: once, few, many, or a class for an expanded clone.

v_call	j_call	clone_size	d_call	cdr3_aa	cdr3_nt
TRBV20-1	TRBJ1-1	.	.	CSVQGPTEAFF	TGCAGTGTCCAGGGGCCCACTGAAGCTTTCTTT
TRBV4-1	TRBJ2-5	.	TRBD2	CASSRSSGGASPQETQYF	TGCGCCAGCAGCCGATCTAGCGGGGGGGCCTCCCCTCAAGAGACCCAGTACTTC
TRBV30	TRBJ2-3	many	.	CAWSVRGSTTDTQYF	TGTGCCTGGAGTGTACGAGGCTCGACCACAGATACGCAGTATTTT
TRBV18	TRBJ1-6	.	TRBD1	CASSPSTGLGSPLHF	TGTGCCAGCTCACCTTCGACAGGGCTGGGTTCACCCCTCCACTTT
TRBV18	TRBJ2-2	.	.	CASSTKGGNTGELFF	TGTGCCAGCTCAACTAAAGGCGGAAACACCGGGGAGCTGTTTTTT
TRBV6-5	TRBJ1-2	.	.	CASSYSAGINYGYTF	TGTGCCAGCAGTTACTCGGCAGGGATTAACTATGGCTACACCTTC
TRBV10-3	TRBJ1-2	few	TRBD1	CAISDSTGGDGGYTF	TGTGCCATCAGTGACTCAACAGGGGGAGACGGTGGCTACACCTTC
TRBV9	TRBJ1-1	.	.	CASSPDGSDTEAFF	TGTGCCAGCAGCCCAGACGGGTCGGACACTGAAGCTTTCTTT
TRBV27	TRBJ2-1	.	TRBD1	CASSLGTGETGYNEQFF	TGTGCCAGCAGTCTTGGGACAGGGGAGACTGGTTACAATGAGCAGTTCTTC
TRBV5-5	TRBJ2-1	.	TRBD2	CASSLVSGGEQFF	TGTGCCAGCAGCTTGGTCAGCGGGGGTGAGCAGTTCTTC
TRBV4-1	TRBJ1-4	.	TRBD1	CASSLGTGMYEKLFF	TGCGCCAGCAGCCTGGGGACAGGGATGTACGAAAAACTGTTTTTT
TRBV4-1	TRBJ1-2	once	.	CASSQLGQIGGYTF	TGCGCCAGCAGCCAATTGGGACAAATCGGTGGCTACACCTTC
TRBV5-1	TRBJ1-4	once	.	CASSLGFREKLFF	TGCGCCAGCAGCTTGGGGTTTCGGGAAAAACTGTTTTTT
TRBV6-1	TRBJ2-7	.	.	CASSERVTSYEQYF	TGTGCCAGCAGTGAAAGAGTGACTTCCTACGAGCAGTACTTC
TRBV6-5	TRBJ1-1	.	.	CASSSISREAFF	TGTGCCAGCAGTTCAATAAGCAGGGAAGCTTTCTTT
TRBV19	TRBJ2-7	few	TRBD2	CASSPQGGTSGGYEQYF	TGTGCCAGTAGTCCCCAGGGCGGGACTAGCGGTGGCTACGAGCAGTACTTC
TRBV12-3/TRBV12-4	TRBJ2-2	.	.	CASSSVPGELFF	TGTGCCAGCAGCTCAGTTCCCGGGGAGCTGTTTTTT
TRBV6-1	TRBJ1-6	.	TRBD1	CASSERTGESYNSPLHF	TGTGCCAGCAGTGAAAGGACAGGTGAGTCCTATAATTCACCCCTCCACTTT
TRBV14	TRBJ1-2	few	TRBD1	CASSPRTGFGYTF	TGTGCCAGCAGCCCTCGGACAGGTTTTGGCTACACCTTC
TRBV5-6	TRBJ1-4	once	TRBD1	CASSLTGATNEKLFF	TGTGCCAGCAGCCTAACAGGGGCGACTAATGAAAAACTGTTTTTT
TRBV2	TRBJ2-1	.	.	CASKRTEGSNEQFF	TGTGCCAGCAAACGGACAGAGGGAAGCAATGAGCAGTTCTTC
TRBV28	TRBJ1-5	.	.	CASSPDRYSNQPQHF	TGTGCCAGCAGTCCCGACAGGTATAGCAATCAGCCCCAGCATTTT
TRBV5-1	TRBJ2-2	.	TRBD1	CASSPLGTGNTGELFF	TGCGCCAGCAGCCCCCTCGGGACAGGGAACACCGGGGAGCTGTTTTTT
TRBV6-5	TRBJ2-2	.	TRBD1	CASMTGPTGELFF	TGTGCCAGTATGACAGGGCCCACCGGGGAGCTGTTTTTT
TRBV5-1	TRBJ1-5	.	.	CASSLGGRGNQPQHF	TGCGCCAGCAGCTTGGGCGGTCGTGGCAATCAGCCCCAGCATTTT
TRBV18	TRBJ1-1	.	TRBD1	CASSPDRMNTEAFF	TGTGCCAGCTCACCGGACAGGATGAACACTGAAGCTTTCTTT
TRBV5-1	TRBJ2-1	.	TRBD1	CASTRQGNEQFF	TGCGCCAGCACCAGACAGGGCAATGAGCAGTTCTTC
TRBV5-6	TRBJ2-3	.	TRBD2	CASSLWALAGNTDTQYF	TGTGCCAGCAGCTTGTGGGCACTAGCGGGGAACACAGATACGCAGTATTTT
TRBV28	TRBJ1-3	.	.	CASSLNWESSGNTIYF	TGTGCCAGCAGTTTAAACTGGGAGAGCTCTGGAAACACCATATATTTT
TRBV19	TRBJ1-1	.	.	CASSTHMYPEAFF	TGTGCCAGTAGTACACACATGTACCCTGAAGCTTTCTTT
TRBV7-9	TRBJ1-5	.	.	CASSLSADQPQHF	TGTGCCAGCAGCTTATCCGCGGATCAGCCCCAGCATTTT
TRBV23-1	TRBJ1-6	.	.	CASSQSLTVAYNSPLHF	TGCGCCAGCAGTCAATCCCTGACAGTAGCCTATAATTCACCCCTCCACTTT